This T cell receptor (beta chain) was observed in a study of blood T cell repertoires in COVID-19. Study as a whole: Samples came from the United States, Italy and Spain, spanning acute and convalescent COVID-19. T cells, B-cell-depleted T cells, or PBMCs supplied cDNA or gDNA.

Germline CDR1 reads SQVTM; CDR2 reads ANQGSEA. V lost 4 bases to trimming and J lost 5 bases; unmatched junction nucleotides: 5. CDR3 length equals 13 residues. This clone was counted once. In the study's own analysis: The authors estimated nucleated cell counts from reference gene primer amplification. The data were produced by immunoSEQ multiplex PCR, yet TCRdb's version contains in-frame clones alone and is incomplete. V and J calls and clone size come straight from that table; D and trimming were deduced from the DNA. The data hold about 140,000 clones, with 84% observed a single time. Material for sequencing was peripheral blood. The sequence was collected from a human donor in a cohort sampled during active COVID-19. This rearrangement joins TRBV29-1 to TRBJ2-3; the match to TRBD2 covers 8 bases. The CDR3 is CSVGDGRGDTQYF. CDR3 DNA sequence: TGCAGCGTTGGAGACGGGAGGGGAGATACGCAGTATTTT.